Below, 25 T cell receptor beta chains from the same sample are listed, as sequenced in a study of blood T cell repertoires in COVID-19. Clones were sequenced by immunoSEQ multiplex PCR, and TCRdb holds only the in-frame ones, with some missing. Of around 270,000 clones in the sample, approximately 88% were seen once. Sequenced: PBMCs or T cells enriched from blood (not recorded which). These receptors were collected from a woman aged 40 to 55 who had been exposed to COVID-19.

A single count supports this clone. The J gene is TRBJ1-4, the V gene TRBV7-9, with D possibly matching TRBD1 (6 bases). The germline V and J ends were trimmed by 1 base and 8 bases, with 14 bases remaining between them. This CDR3 spans 15 amino acids. Germline CDR1 and CDR2: SEHNR and FQNEAQ (reference sequence). CDR3 in amino acids: CASSLEAGVDEKLFF. The CDR3, as DNA: TGTGCCAGCAGCTTAGAGGCAGGGGTCGACGAAAAACTGTTTTTT.

The chain links TRBV10-3 to TRBJ2-7, with TRBD1 matching over 8 bases. This CDR3 has 15 amino acids. Germline V gene data show CDR1 as ENHRY and CDR2 as SYGVKD. The ends lost 2 bases at V and 4 bases at J; junction bases unmatched: 7. The CDR3 sequence: CAISEGQGGGYEQYV. The CDR3 nucleotides are TGTGCCATCAGTGAGGGACAGGGTGGAGGATACGAGCAGTACGTC.

This sequence joins TRBV5-6 and TRBJ2-6; TRBD1 matches 8 bases. With V trimmed by 2 bases and J by 3 bases, 7 bases remained unmatched. CDR3 size: 17 residues. Germline V CDR1 and CDR2: SGHDT, YYEEEE. The CDR3 DNA reads TGTGCCAGCAGCTTCGGGGCAGGGGGCTTTGGGGCCAACGTCCTGACTTTC. Its protein is CASSFGAGGFGANVLTF.

In this sample, this clone turned up once. The chain uses TRBV28 and TRBJ2-1, with TRBD1 matching 7 bases. The CDR3 contains 16 residues. Per germline, CDR1 MDHEN and CDR2 SYDVKM. V was clipped by 8 bases and J by 5 bases; unmatched bases: 15. The CDR3 here is CASGLALGQLNNEQFF. The CDR3 DNA sequence: TGTGCCAGCGGCTTAGCACTGGGACAGCTTAACAATGAGCAGTTCTTC.

This clone was seen a single time. The CDR3 DNA reads as TGTGCCAGCAGCGCCGGACAGGGGACCGGGGAGCTGTTTTTT. This codes for CASSAGQGTGELFF. The chain combines TRBV11-3 with TRBJ2-2; 9 nucleotides match TRBD1. V dropped 5 bases and J dropped 5; count of bases not matched to a gene: 3. In germline, CDR1 is SGHNT, CDR2 YENEEA. The CDR3 has 14 residues.

V is TRBV13 and J is TRBJ2-3; possible D gene TRBD1, 5 bases. Germline-derived CDR1 and CDR2 are PRHDT and FYEKMQ (reference sequence). The CDR3 is 13 amino acids. V lost 0 bases, J lost 5 bases, and 6 bases lay in between. The CDR3 sequence: CASSLGQGDTQYF. In nucleotides, the CDR3 is TGTGCCAGCAGCTTAGGCCAGGGAGATACGCAGTATTTT.

The CDR3 DNA sequence: TGCAGCGTTGGGGGGGTTAAGGGGACCCAGTACTTC. Its protein product is CSVGGVKGTQYF. The rearrangement joins TRBV29-1 to TRBJ2-5; perhaps TRBD2 as D (6 bases). Germline CDR1 is SQVTM and CDR2 is ANQGSEA. Trimming stripped 4 bases from V and 7 bases from J, with 13 bases between. The CDR3 totals 12 residues.

The chain employs TRBV7-2 and TRBJ2-5; 7 bases agree with TRBD2. This CDR3 is 16 amino acids long. CDR1 and CDR2 (germline): SGHTA, FQGNSA. After removal of 2 bases from V and 2 bases from J, the junction contained 8 bases not matched to a gene. The CDR3 bases are TGTGCCAGCAGCTTATTCGCGGTGCGGGGGCAAGAGACCCAGTACTTC. This encodes CASSLFAVRGQETQYF.

The CDR3 here is CASSLPGRTSTDTQYF. CDR3 sequence (DNA): TGTGCCAGCAGCTTGCCGGGCAGGACTAGCACAGATACGCAGTATTTT. The chain couples TRBV5-4 to TRBJ2-3, with a possible D match to TRBD2 (5 bases). This CDR3 comprises 16 residues. V lost 1 base and J lost 0, with 12 bases in between. The germline V gene encodes CDR1 SGHNT and CDR2 YYREEE (reference sequence).

The chain employs TRBV5-4 and TRBJ1-2; 9 bases agree with TRBD1. After removal of 5 bases from V and 8 bases from J, the junction contained 7 bases not matched to a gene. The germline V gene has CDR1 SGHNT and CDR2 YYREEE (reference sequence). The CDR3 is 13 amino acids. DNA of the CDR3: TGTGCCAGCAGAACGGACAGGGGACGCGGCTACACCTTC. Protein sequence: CASRTDRGRGYTF.

The chain links TRBV24-1 to TRBJ2-5, with D possibly TRBD2 on 6 matching bases. CDR1 is KGHDR and CDR2 is SFDVKD in the germline V gene. The CDR3 covers 14 residues. The V end lost 0 bases, the J end lost 5 bases, and 9 bases lay between the germline ends. DNA of the CDR3: TGTGCCACCAGTGATTTGACCCGGGGGGAGACCCAGTACTTC. This codes for CATSDLTRGETQYF.

J is TRBJ2-5 and V is TRBV28; TRBD2 is a possible D gene (6 bases). CDR1 MDHEN and CDR2 SYDVKM come from the germline V gene. Trimming removed 6 bases from V and 2 bases from J, with 10 bases in between. This CDR3 has 13 residues. CDR3 sequence (DNA): TGTGCCAGCAGGCGGGGAGGTCAAGAGACCCAGTACTTC. Amino acid sequence: CASRRGGQETQYF.

This sequence joins TRBV29-1 and TRBJ1-1, with 8 bases lining up with TRBD1. The junction had 9 bases not matched to a gene; V was cut back by 4 bases and J by 5 bases. CDR1 and CDR2 (germline): SQVTM, ANQGSEA. CDR3 length equals 14 residues. The CDR3 bases are TGCAGCGTTGTCCCGGACAGGGCCTCGACTGAAGCTTTCTTT. Residues: CSVVPDRASTEAFF.

This chain links TRBV18 with TRBJ2-7; D uncertain. V gave up 2 bases and J gave up 6 bases, with 17 bases separating them. This CDR3 is 15 amino acids long. In germline, CDR1 is KGHSH, CDR2 LQKENI. The CDR3 here is CASSPGQSFLGEQYF. CDR3 DNA: TGTGCCAGCTCACCAGGTCAGTCTTTCCTTGGCGAGCAGTACTTC. The full variable domain, with the rest looked up from reference TRBV18 and TRBJ2-7, is NAGVMQNPRHLVRRRGQEARLRCSPMKGHSHVYWYRQLPEEGLKFMVYLQKENIIDESGMPKERFSAEFPKEGPSILRIQQVVRGDSAAYFCASSPGQSFLGEQYFGPGTRLTVT.

The V and J genes are TRBV6-5 and TRBJ2-2; 7 bases line up with TRBD1. The CDR3 runs 15 residues. The germline V gene has CDR1 MNHEY and CDR2 SVGAGI. V was clipped by 6 bases and J by 5 bases; unmatched bases: 9. The CDR3 DNA reads TGTGCCAGCAGAATCACAGGGGCGGCAACCGGGGAGCTGTTTTTT. Translation: CASRITGAATGELFF.

The rearrangement joins TRBV6-5 to TRBJ2-1; D is perhaps TRBD1 (6 bases). Trimming left V 0 bases short and J 1 base short, with 10 bases between. Germline CDR1 MNHEY, CDR2 SVGAGI. This CDR3 spans 16 amino acids. For the CDR3, the DNA is TGTGCCAGCAGTTACTCCAGGGGACAATCCTACAATGAGCAGTTCTTC. Its protein product is CASSYSRGQSYNEQFF.

This chain connects TRBV3-1 (or the pseudogene TRBV3-2) to TRBJ2-5; 9 bases align to TRBD2. This CDR3 region has 16 residues. The V gene's germline CDR1 is LGHDT and CDR2 YNNKEL (reference sequence). V gave up 4 bases and J gave up 2 bases; unmatched junction bases: 8. The CDR3 DNA sequence: TGTGCCAGCAGCCCCCGACTAGCGGACTTACAAGAGACCCAGTACTTC. Amino acids: CASSPRLADLQETQYF.

V gene TRBV27 combines with J gene TRBJ1-3; 9 bases agree with TRBD1. This CDR3 comprises 15 residues. Germline lookup yields CDR1 MNHEY and CDR2 SMNVEV (reference sequence). Trimming at V came to 5 bases and at J to 4 bases, leaving 6 bases not matched to a gene. The CDR3 protein is CASSPQGAGGNTIYF. The CDR3 nucleotides read TGTGCCAGCAGTCCACAGGGGGCAGGAGGAAACACCATATATTTT.

The chain is built from TRBV28 and TRBJ2-1, with TRBD2 matching over 8 bases. The germline V gene has CDR1 MDHEN and CDR2 SYDVKM. Trimming cost V 5 bases and J 1 base; bases outside gene matches: 10. This CDR3 spans 17 amino acids. CDR3 sequence: CASSASGSFYSYNEQFF. The CDR3 nucleotides are TGTGCCAGCAGTGCGAGCGGGAGTTTCTATTCCTACAATGAGCAGTTCTTC.

This chain uses TRBV27 with TRBJ1-5; D is unresolved. Germline CDR1 MNHEY, CDR2 SMNVEV (reference sequence). With 3 bases removed from V and 0 bases from J, the gap between germline ends came to 18 bases. The CDR3 length is 18 residues. In nucleotides, the CDR3 is TGTGCCAGCAGTTTGCGGGAGACCACACGGTTTAGCAATCAGCCCCAGCATTTT. It specifies CASSLRETTRFSNQPQHF.

With respect to this clone: The DNA is left out, because the CDR3 cannot be placed on it with certainty; the CDR3 is given as TCRdb lists it. This chain uses TRBV7-3 with TRBJ1-5; TRBD1 was called by the table and not checked on the DNA. Germline V gene data show CDR1 as SGHTA and CDR2 as FQGTGA. Inclusive of both ends, the CDR3 amounts to 17 amino acids. The CDR3 is CASSLFLWDRGHQPQHF.

The chain has TRBV7-9 and TRBJ1-4, with TRBD1 identical over 7 bases. V dropped 5 bases and J dropped 5; count of bases not matched to a gene: 8. The CDR3 has 15 amino acids. Germline V gene sequence: CDR1 SEHNR, CDR2 FQNEAQ (reference sequence). The CDR3 DNA reads TGTGCCAGCAGCATCGACAGGGTCGGAAATGAAAAACTGTTTTTT. It yields the protein CASSIDRVGNEKLFF.

The V and J genes are TRBV9 and TRBJ1-1; 10 bases agree with TRBD1. The V gene's germline CDR1 is SGDLS and CDR2 YYNGEE. CDR3 length equals 16 residues. Unmatched junction bases numbered 10, after V lost 4 bases and J lost 4 bases. The CDR3 region is CASSLITGTGATEAFF. As DNA, the CDR3 is TGTGCCAGCAGCTTGATCACCGGGACAGGGGCCACTGAAGCTTTCTTT.

CDR3 nucleotides: TGCGCCAGCAGCCGAGCGGGGTTGAGCACAGATACGCAGTATTTT. It specifies CASSRAGLSTDTQYF. V is TRBV5-1 and J is TRBJ2-3; 7 bases are shared with TRBD2. Germline values: CDR1 SGHRS, CDR2 YFSETQ. This CDR3 contains 15 residues. After removal of 4 bases from V and 0 bases from J, the junction contained 5 bases not matched to a gene.

Of note for this clone: A junction end diverges from the germline sequence, so it may reflect a read error. The V gene is TRBV5-1, the J gene TRBJ2-5; 7 bases are a match to TRBD2. CDR1 is SGHRS and CDR2 is YFSETQ in the germline V gene. The CDR3 contains 15 residues. CDR3 DNA sequence: TGTGCCAGCAGCGATATTAGCGGGTATCAAGAGACCCAGTACTTC. Amino acid sequence: CASSDISGYQETQYF.